These 10 T cell receptor beta chains share one sample of origin, sequenced in a study of OX40 agonist ivuxolimab in advanced cancers. Sequencing used immunoSEQ multiplex PCR; TCRdb keeps in-frame clones, though not all of them. There are 55,000 to 80,000 clones in the sample; 86% occur only once, and about 1% lies in the top ten. This sample comprised CD4+ or CD8+ T cells sorted from blood, obtained in a trial of the OX40 agonist ivuxolimab. Every receptor here comes from an adult with an advanced solid tumor such as melanoma, head and neck, liver or kidney cancer.

This clone came up once. CDR3 amino acids: CASSLEKEETQYF. CDR3 DNA sequence: TGTGCCAGCAGCTTAGAAAAGGAAGAGACCCAGTACTTC. This rearrangement joins TRBV7-3 to TRBJ2-5; no definite D call. In germline, CDR1 is SGHTA, CDR2 FQGTGA. The CDR3 contains 13 residues. Trimming stripped 2 bases from V and 3 bases from J, with 7 bases between.

This clone was found once. The DNA of the CDR3 is TGTGCCAGCAGTTTATCGGGACAGGGCTATCAGCCCCAGCATTTT. Amino acids: CASSLSGQGYQPQHF. The chain carries TRBV27 and TRBJ1-5; TRBD1 agrees at 9 bases. Germline lookup yields CDR1 MNHEY and CDR2 SMNVEV (reference sequence). The CDR3 covers 15 residues. Germline trimming cut 0 bases from V and 5 bases from J; bases unmatched to any gene: 2.

The rearrangement uses TRBV18 and TRBJ2-6; D not resolved. Trimming left V 4 bases short and J 3 bases short, with 1 base between. Germline V CDR1 and CDR2: KGHSH, LQKENI. The CDR3 has 12 amino acids. The CDR3 nucleotides read TGTGCCAGCTCACTTGGGGCCAACGTCCTGACTTTC. Its protein is CASSLGANVLTF.

The chain links TRBV11-1 to TRBJ2-7, with D perhaps being TRBD1 or TRBD2 (6 bases each). This CDR3 is built from 15 residues. Per the germline V gene, CDR1 is SGHAT and CDR2 is FQDESV (reference sequence). Trimming removed 5 bases from V and 5 bases from J, with 19 bases in between. DNA of the CDR3: TGTGCCAGCAGCACTACAGGGACTTTGAGGCACGAGCAGTACTTC. Its translation is CASSTTGTLRHEQYF.

The chain employs TRBV7-9 and TRBJ1-3, with D hard to call. This CDR3 comprises 15 residues. V dropped 3 bases and J dropped 0 bases, with 9 bases sitting between them. From germline, CDR1 is SEHNR and CDR2 FQNEAQ (reference sequence). In nucleotides, the CDR3 is TGTGCCAGCAGCTTCCCACCCCACTCTGGAAACACCATATATTTT. Its protein is CASSFPPHSGNTIYF.

The rearrangement joins TRBV28 to TRBJ2-2; D call uncertain. Trimming took off 11 bases at V and 0 bases at J, with 7 bases between the two ends. CDR1 MDHEN and CDR2 SYDVKM come from the germline V gene. The CDR3 runs to 12 residues. The CDR3 is CAGQANTGELFF. CDR3 coding DNA: TGTGCCGGTCAGGCGAACACCGGGGAGCTGTTTTTT. The full variable domain, in which reference TRBV28 and TRBJ2-2 provide the parts outside the CDR3, is DVKVTQSSRYLVKRTGEKVFLECVQDMDHENMFWYRQDPGLGLRLIYFSYDVKMKEKGDIPEGYSVSREKKERFSLILESASTNQTSMYLCAGQANTGELFFGEGSRLTVL.

This clone has just one count. The J gene is TRBJ2-7, the V gene TRBV28, with TRBD1 as a possible D gene (5 bases). V lost 3 bases, J lost 3 bases, and 9 bases lay in between. CDR1 is MDHEN and CDR2 is SYDVKM in the germline V gene. There are 13 residues in the CDR3. In nucleotides, the CDR3 is TGTGCCAGCAGTTTGCGACAGAACTACGAGCAGTACTTC. Its translation: CASSLRQNYEQYF. Combining the CDR3 with reference TRBV28 and TRBJ2-7 gives the whole variable domain DVKVTQSSRYLVKRTGEKVFLECVQDMDHENMFWYRQDPGLGLRLIYFSYDVKMKEKGDIPEGYSVSREKKERFSLILESASTNQTSMYLCASSLRQNYEQYFGPGTRLTVT.

This chain uses TRBV7-6 with TRBJ1-1, with 9 nucleotides matching TRBD1. From germline, CDR1 is SGHVS and CDR2 FNYEAQ. V lost 4 bases to trimming and J lost 6 bases; unmatched junction nucleotides: 3. The CDR3 spans 13 residues. CDR3 nucleotides: TGTGCCAGCAGCTCTTACAGGGGGCCTGAAGCTTTCTTT. Translated: CASSSYRGPEAFF.

The rearrangement uses TRBV2 and TRBJ1-5, with 8 bases fitting TRBD1. The CDR3 spans 14 residues. Trimming cost V 6 bases and J 7 bases; bases outside gene matches: 8. CDR1 and CDR2 (germline): SNHLY, FYNNEI. In DNA form, the CDR3 reads TGTGCCAGCAGAACCGACAGGGGAGAACAGCCCCAGCATTTT. This gives the protein CASRTDRGEQPQHF.

The rearrangement uses TRBV5-1 and TRBJ1-3, with a tentative D call TRBD1 (6 bases). CDR3 length: 14 residues. Deletions cut 4 bases from V and 9 bases from J, with 17 bases between. From germline, CDR1 is SGHRS and CDR2 YFSETQ. The CDR3 region has the DNA TGCGCCAGCAGCCCCGGGACATTGGTTAGCACCATATATTTT. Its protein is CASSPGTLVSTIYF. Drawing the rest from reference TRBV5-1 and TRBJ1-3, the complete variable domain is KAGVTQTPRYLIKTRGQQVTLSCSPISGHRSVSWYQQTPGQGLQFLFEYFSETQRNKGNFPGRFSGRQFSNSRSEMNVSTLELGDSALYLCASSPGTLVSTIYFGEGSWLTVV.